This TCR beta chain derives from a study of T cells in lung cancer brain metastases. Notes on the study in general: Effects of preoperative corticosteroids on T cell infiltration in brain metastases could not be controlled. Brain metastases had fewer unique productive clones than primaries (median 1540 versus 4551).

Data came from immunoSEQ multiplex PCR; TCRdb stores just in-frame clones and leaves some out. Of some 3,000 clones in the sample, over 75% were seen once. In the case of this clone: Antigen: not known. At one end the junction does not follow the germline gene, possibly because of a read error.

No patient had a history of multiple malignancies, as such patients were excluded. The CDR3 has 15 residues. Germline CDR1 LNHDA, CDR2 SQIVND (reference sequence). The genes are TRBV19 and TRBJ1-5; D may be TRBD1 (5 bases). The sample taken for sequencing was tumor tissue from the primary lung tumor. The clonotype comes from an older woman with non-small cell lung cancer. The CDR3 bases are TGTGCCAGTAGTGCCATAGTCCGGGGCAATCAGCTCCAGCATTTT. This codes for CASSAIVRGNQLQHF. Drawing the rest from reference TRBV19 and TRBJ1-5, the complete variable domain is DGGITQSPKYLFRKEGQNVTLSCEQNLNHDAMYWYRQDPGQGLRLIYYSQIVNDFQKGDIAEGYSVSREKKESFPLTVTSAQKNPTAFYLCASSAIVRGNQLQHFGDGTRLSIL.